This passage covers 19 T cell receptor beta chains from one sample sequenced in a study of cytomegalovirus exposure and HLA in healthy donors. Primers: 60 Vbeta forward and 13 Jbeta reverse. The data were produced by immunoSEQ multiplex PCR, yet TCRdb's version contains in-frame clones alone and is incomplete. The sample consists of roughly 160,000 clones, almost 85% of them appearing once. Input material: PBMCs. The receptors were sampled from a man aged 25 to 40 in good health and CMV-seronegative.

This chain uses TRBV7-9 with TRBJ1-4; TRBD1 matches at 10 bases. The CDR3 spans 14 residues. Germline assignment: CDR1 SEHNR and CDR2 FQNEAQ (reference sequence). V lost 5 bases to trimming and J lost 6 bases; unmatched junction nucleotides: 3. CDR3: CASSPGTGDEKLFF. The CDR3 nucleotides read TGTGCCAGCAGCCCCGGGACAGGGGATGAAAAACTGTTTTTT.

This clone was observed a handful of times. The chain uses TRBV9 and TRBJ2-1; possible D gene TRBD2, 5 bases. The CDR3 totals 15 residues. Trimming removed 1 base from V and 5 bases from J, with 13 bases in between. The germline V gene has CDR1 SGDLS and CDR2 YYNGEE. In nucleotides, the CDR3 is TGTGCCAGCAGCGTACGAGGAGGATTCAACAATGAGCAGTTCTTC. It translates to CASSVRGGFNNEQFF.

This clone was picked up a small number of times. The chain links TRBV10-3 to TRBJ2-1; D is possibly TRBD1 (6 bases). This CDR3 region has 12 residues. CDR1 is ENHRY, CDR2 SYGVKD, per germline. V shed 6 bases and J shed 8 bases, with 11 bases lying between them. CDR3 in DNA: TGTGCCATCAGACCACAGGGCCATGAGCAGTTCTTC. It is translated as CAIRPQGHEQFF.

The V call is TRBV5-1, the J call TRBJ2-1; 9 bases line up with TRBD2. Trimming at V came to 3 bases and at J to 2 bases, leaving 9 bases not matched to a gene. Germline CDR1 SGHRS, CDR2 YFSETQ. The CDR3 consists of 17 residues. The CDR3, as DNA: TGCGCCAGCAGCTCGACTGGGCAGCGGGGGGCCTACAATGAGCAGTTCTTC. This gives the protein CASSSTGQRGAYNEQFF.

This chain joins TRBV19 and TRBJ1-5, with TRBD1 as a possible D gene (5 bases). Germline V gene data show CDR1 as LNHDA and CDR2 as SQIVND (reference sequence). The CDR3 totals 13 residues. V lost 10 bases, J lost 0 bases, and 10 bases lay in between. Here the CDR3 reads CATLGLSNQPQHF. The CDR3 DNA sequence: TGTGCCACCTTGGGGCTTAGCAATCAGCCCCAGCATTTT.

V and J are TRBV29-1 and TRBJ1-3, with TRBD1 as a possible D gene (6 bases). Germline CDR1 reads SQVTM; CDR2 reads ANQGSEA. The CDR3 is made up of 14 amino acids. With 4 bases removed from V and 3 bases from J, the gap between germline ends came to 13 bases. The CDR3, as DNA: TGCAGCGTTGTCCCCGCCAGGGGTGGAAACACCATATATTTT. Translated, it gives CSVVPARGGNTIYF.

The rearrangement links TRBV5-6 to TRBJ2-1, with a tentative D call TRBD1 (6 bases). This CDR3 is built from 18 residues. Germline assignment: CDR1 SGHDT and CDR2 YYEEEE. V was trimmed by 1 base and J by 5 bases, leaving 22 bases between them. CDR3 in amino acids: CASSLIPTGTLKNNEQFF. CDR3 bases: TGTGCCAGCAGCTTGATCCCGACAGGAACCCTAAAAAACAATGAGCAGTTCTTC.

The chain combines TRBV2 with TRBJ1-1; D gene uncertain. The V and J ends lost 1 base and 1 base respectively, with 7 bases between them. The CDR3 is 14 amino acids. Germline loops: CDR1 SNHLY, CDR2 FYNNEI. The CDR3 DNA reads TGTGCCAGCAGTGAAGGGAGTCGGAACACTGAAGCTTTCTTT. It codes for CASSEGSRNTEAFF.

The CDR3 sequence is CAWMDRYAGSALHF. DNA for the CDR3: TGTGCCTGGATGGACCGATATGCGGGATCCGCCCTCCACTTT. This chain uses TRBV30 with TRBJ1-6; D unclear. Germline lookup yields CDR1 GTSNPN and CDR2 SVGIG (reference sequence). V was pared by 4 bases and J by 14 bases, with 21 bases between. CDR3 length: 14 amino acids.

The CDR3 is CASSPPPNTEAFF. For the CDR3, the DNA is TGTGCCAGCAGCCCCCCTCCGAACACTGAAGCTTTCTTT. The chain employs TRBV7-2 and TRBJ1-1; no reliable D call. Germline loops: CDR1 SGHTA, CDR2 FQGNSA. This CDR3 spans 13 amino acids. Trimming removed 5 bases from V and 1 base from J, with 8 bases in between.

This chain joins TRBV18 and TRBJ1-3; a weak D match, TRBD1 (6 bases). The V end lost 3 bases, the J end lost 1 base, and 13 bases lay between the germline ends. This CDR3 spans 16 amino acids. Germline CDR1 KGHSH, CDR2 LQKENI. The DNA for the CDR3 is TGTGCCAGCTCACCGGAACAGGGTTTTTCTGGAAACACCATATATTTT. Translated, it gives CASSPEQGFSGNTIYF.

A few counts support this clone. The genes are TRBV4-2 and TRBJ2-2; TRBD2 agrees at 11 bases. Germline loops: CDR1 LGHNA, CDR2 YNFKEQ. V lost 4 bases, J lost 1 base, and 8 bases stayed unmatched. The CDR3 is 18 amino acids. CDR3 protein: CASSRLLAGDQNTGELFF. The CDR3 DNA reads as TGTGCCAGCAGCCGCCTACTAGCGGGGGATCAGAACACCGGGGAGCTGTTTTTT.

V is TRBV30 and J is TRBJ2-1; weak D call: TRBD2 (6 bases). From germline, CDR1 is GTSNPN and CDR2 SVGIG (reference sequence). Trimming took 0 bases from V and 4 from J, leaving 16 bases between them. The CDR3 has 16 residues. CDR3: CAWSVLGEAPYNEQFF. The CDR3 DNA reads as TGTGCCTGGAGTGTACTGGGGGAGGCCCCTTACAATGAGCAGTTCTTC.

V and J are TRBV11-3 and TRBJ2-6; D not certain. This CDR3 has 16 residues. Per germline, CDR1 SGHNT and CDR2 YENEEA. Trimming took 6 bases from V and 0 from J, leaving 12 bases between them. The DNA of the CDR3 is TGTGCCAGCAGTTTTGTGACGGGCTCTGGGGCCAACGTCCTGACTTTC. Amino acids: CASSFVTGSGANVLTF.

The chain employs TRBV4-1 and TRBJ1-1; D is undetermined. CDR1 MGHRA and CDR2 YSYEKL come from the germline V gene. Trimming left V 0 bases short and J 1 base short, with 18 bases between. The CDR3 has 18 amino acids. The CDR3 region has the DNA TGCGCCAGCAGCCAAGAGCCTCCTGGCCAAACGGGGAACACTGAAGCTTTCTTT. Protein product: CASSQEPPGQTGNTEAFF.

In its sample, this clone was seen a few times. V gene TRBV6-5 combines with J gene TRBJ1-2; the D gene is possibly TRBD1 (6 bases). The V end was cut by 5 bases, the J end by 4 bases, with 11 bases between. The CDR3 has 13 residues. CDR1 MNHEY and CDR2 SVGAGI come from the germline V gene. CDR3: CASSKTGSYGYTF. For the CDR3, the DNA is TGTGCCAGCAGTAAAACAGGGTCCTATGGCTACACCTTC.

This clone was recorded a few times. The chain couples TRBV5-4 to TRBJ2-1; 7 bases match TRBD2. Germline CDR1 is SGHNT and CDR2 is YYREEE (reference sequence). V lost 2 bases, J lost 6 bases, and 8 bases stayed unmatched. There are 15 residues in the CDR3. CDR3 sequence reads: CASSLAGPRPNEQFF. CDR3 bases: TGTGCCAGCAGCTTAGCGGGACCGCGGCCCAATGAGCAGTTCTTC.

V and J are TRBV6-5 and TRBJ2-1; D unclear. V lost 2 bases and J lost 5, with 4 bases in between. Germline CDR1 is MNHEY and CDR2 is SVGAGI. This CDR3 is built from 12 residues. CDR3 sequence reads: CASSYLNNEQFF. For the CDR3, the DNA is TGTGCCAGCAGTTACCTAAACAATGAGCAGTTCTTC.

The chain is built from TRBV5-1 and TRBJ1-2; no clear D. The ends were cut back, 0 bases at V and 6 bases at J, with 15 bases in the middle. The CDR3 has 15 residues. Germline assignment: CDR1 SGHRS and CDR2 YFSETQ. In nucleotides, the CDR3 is TGCGCCAGCAGCTTGGACGGCAGTGGGAGGGATGGCTACACCTTC. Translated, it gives CASSLDGSGRDGYTF.